The sequence of this T cell receptor (beta chain) was determined in a study of blood T cell repertoires in COVID-19. In the study overall: The United States, Italy and Spain were the sources of the acute and convalescent COVID-19 samples. Nucleic acid was either cDNA or gDNA, and it came from T cells, B-cell-depleted T cells, or PBMCs.

The ends lost 8 bases at V and 4 bases at J; junction bases unmatched: 0. This CDR3 comprises 12 residues. Authors' analysis steps: Amplification of reference gene primers was used by the study to estimate nucleated cell counts. Only in-frame clones appear in the TCRdb table, and some are missing; sequencing was by immunoSEQ multiplex PCR. For V, J and clone size, that table is used; D and trimming come from the DNA. The sample lists about 400,000 clones; roughly 90% were seen once. Sequencing was performed on peripheral blood. This receptor was identified in a man aged 35-49 years with acute or convalescent COVID-19. The V and J genes are TRBV12-3 or TRBV12-4 and TRBJ1-5; 9 nucleotides agree with TRBD1. CDR3: CASGTGNQPQHF. The CDR3 DNA reads TGTGCCAGCGGGACAGGGAATCAGCCCCAGCATTTT.